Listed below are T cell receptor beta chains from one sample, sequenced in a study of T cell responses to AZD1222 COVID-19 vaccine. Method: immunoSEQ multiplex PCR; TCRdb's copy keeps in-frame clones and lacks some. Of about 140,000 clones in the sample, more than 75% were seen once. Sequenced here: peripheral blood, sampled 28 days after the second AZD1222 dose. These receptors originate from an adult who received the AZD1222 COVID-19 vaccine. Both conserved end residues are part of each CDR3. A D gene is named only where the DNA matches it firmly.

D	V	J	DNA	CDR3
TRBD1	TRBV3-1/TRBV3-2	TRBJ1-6	TGTGCCAGCAGCCGGATTACAGGGGCGACAAATTCACCCCTCCACTTT	CASSRITGATNSPLHF
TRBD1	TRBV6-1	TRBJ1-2	TGTGCCAGCAGTGAGGACAGGGCTAACTATGGCTACACCTTC	CASSEDRANYGYTF
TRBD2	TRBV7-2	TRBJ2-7	TGTGCCAGCAGCATTAGCGGGGGGGCCTCGACGTACGAGCAGTACTTC	CASSISGGASTYEQYF
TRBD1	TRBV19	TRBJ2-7	TGTGCCAGTAGTCCGGGGACAGGAATCTACGAGCAGTACTTC	CASSPGTGIYEQYF
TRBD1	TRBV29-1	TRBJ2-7	TGCAGCGTCCCCAGGGGGACAAATACCTACGAGCAGTACTTC	CSVPRGTNTYEQYF
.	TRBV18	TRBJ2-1	TGTGCCAGCTCACACGGGGCCCCCGCAAGTGAGCAGTTCTTC	CASSHGAPASEQFF
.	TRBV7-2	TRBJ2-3	TGTGCCAGCAGCGGGAGGGGGTTCACAGATACGCAGTATTTT	CASSGRGFTDTQYF
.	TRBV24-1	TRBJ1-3	TGTGCCACCAGTGATCCTAATGGAAACACCATATATTTT	CATSDPNGNTIYF
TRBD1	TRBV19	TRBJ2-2	TGTGCCAGTAGTATGGTGTCAGGGGGCGCGGACACCGGGGAGCTGTTTTTT	CASSMVSGGADTGELFF
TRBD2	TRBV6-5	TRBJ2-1	TGTGCCAGCAGCCTACTAGCGGGGGGGTACAATGAGCAGTTCTTC	CASSLLAGGYNEQFF
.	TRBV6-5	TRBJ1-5	TGTGCCAGCAGTCCATCCGACGGCAATCAGCCCCAGCATTTT	CASSPSDGNQPQHF